The clone carrying this T cell receptor beta chain was seen more than once but under ten times. Its target is unknown. The J segment lost 1 base and the V segment lost 5 bases, leaving 4 bases of the junction unmatched. Germline CDR1 SEHNR, CDR2 FQNEAQ (reference sequence). CDR3 length: 15 residues. Every isolated RNA sample was fully reverse transcribed, so sequencing captured expressed TCRB transcripts. The table came from immunoSEQ multiplex PCR; TCRdb's copy has only in-frame clones and leaves some out. Of about 170,000 clones listed, roughly 7.1% are singletons. This sample was included in a study of beta chain features in type 1 diabetes. General study results and limits: cDNA-based reads could over-represent cells with high TCR expression. All four CD4+ subsets of Type 1 diabetes patients contained TCRB CDR3s that were moderately but significantly shorter.

This TCR was sampled from a woman between 40 and 55 years old with type 1 diabetes. Source material: central memory CD4+ T cells from blood. The rearrangement uses TRBV7-9 and TRBJ2-3, with TRBD1 identical over 9 bases. As DNA, the CDR3 is TGTGCCAGCAGCCGGGGACAGGGACGCACAGATACGCAGTATTTT. Translation: CASSRGQGRTDTQYF.